This TCR beta chain was profiled in a study of beta chain features in type 1 diabetes. At the level of the study: There were some 98 million sorted cells examined across all samples.

Whole-study findings and limits: PCR might pick shorter templates more often, in the same way for patients and controls. There was no resolution here of whether HLA type influences TCRB rearrangement.

CD4+ naive, central memory, regulatory and stem cell-like memory cells were sorted via CD45RO/CCR7/CD25/CD127/CD95/CD27. Reverse transcribing all isolated RNA meant expressed TCRB transcripts were sequenced. TCRdb's table, derived via immunoSEQ multiplex PCR, lists solely in-frame clones and lacks some. In the table there are 65,000 to 100,000 clones, under 35% of which are singletons. V lost 8 bases, J lost 4 bases, and 11 bases lay in between. The CDR3 spans 12 residues. Germline V gene sequence: CDR1 SNHLY, CDR2 FYNNEI. In this sample, this clone turned up many times. Its antigen is not known. This receptor was obtained from a woman under 30 in good health. This chain joins TRBV2 and TRBJ2-5; D unresolved. Sequenced input: stem cell memory CD4+ T cells from blood. CDR3 amino acids: CASSERSETQYF. The CDR3 nucleotides read TGTGCCAGCTCCGAACGGTCAGAGACCCAGTACTTC.